These T cell receptor beta chains were read from a single sample in a study of human T cells and chemical hapten exposure. TCRdb reanalysed the RACE reads using MiXCR and keeps one entry per CDR3 protein. The profile shows approximately 41,000 distinct CDR3 sequences, under 4.5% of them singletons. Material: whole blood, obtained in connection with sensitization to the hapten diphenylcyclopropenone (DPC). These receptor sequences come from a middle-aged man with alopecia areata. Some clones in this sample may be carry-over from other donors' samples. CDR3s include the opening cysteine and the closing phenylalanine or tryptophan. The order of the fields is D gene, clone size, J gene, V gene, CDR3 protein, CDR3 DNA. The D gene is left open where the match is weak. Rows may omit the clone size; those that give it use once, few, many or a size class.

D: TRBD1; size: -; J: TRBJ1-3; V: TRBV28; CDR3: CASSRTGRLSGNTIYF; DNA: TGTGCCAGCAGTCGGACAGGGCGCCTTTCTGGAAACACCATATATTTT
D: -; size: many; J: TRBJ1-3; V: TRBV2; CDR3: CASNLLPGNTIYF; DNA: TGTGCCAGCAATCTGTTACCTGGAAACACCATATATTTT
D: -; size: -; J: TRBJ1-1; V: TRBV7-9; CDR3: CASSLVQENTEAFF; DNA: TGTGCCAGCAGCTTAGTGCAGGAGAACACTGAAGCTTTCTTT
D: TRBD1; size: many; J: TRBJ1-3; V: TRBV28; CDR3: CASRGTGTADTIYF; DNA: TGTGCCAGCAGGGGTACCGGGACAGCGGACACCATATATTTT
D: -; size: many; J: TRBJ2-7; V: TRBV6-5; CDR3: CASQGDGYEQYF; DNA: TGTGCCAGCCAGGGTGACGGCTACGAGCAGTACTTC
D: -; size: many; J: TRBJ2-7; V: TRBV4-2; CDR3: CASSQETVYEQYF; DNA: TGTGCCAGCAGCCAAGAGACAGTCTACGAGCAGTACTTC
D: -; size: many; J: TRBJ2-7; V: TRBV11-2; CDR3: CASSLERTPMYYEQYF; DNA: TGTGCCAGCAGCTTAGAACGTACACCGATGTACTACGAGCAGTACTTC
D: -; size: many; J: TRBJ2-6; V: TRBV18; CDR3: CASSPNAQGLGANVLTF; DNA: TGTGCCAGCTCTCCAAACGCCCAGGGGTTGGGGGCCAACGTCCTGACTTTC
D: -; size: many; J: TRBJ2-5; V: TRBV19; CDR3: CASSIPGVGETQYF; DNA: TGTGCCAGTAGTATACCGGGAGTCGGAGAGACCCAGTACTTC
D: -; size: many; J: TRBJ2-1; V: TRBV6-6; CDR3: CASTPGGVGYNEQFF; DNA: TGTGCCAGCACCCCCGGTGGAGTAGGGTACAATGAGCAGTTCTTC
D: TRBD2; size: medium-sized; J: TRBJ2-3; V: TRBV11-2; CDR3: CASSRTSGSTDTQYF; DNA: TGTGCCAGCAGCAGGACTAGCGGGAGCACAGATACGCAGTATTTT
D: -; size: many; J: TRBJ1-1; V: TRBV7-8; CDR3: CASSLARSSNTEAFF; DNA: TGTGCCAGCAGCTTAGCGAGGTCCTCGAACACTGAAGCTTTCTTT
D: -; size: many; J: TRBJ1-1; V: TRBV7-9; CDR3: CASSLRPGTEAFF; DNA: TGTGCCAGCAGCTTAAGACCGGGCACTGAAGCTTTCTTT
D: -; size: many; J: TRBJ2-2; V: TRBV10-3; CDR3: CASQRDVSNTGELFF; DNA: TGTGCCTCCCAGAGGGATGTCTCGAACACCGGGGAGCTGTTTTTT
D: TRBD2; size: many; J: TRBJ2-3; V: TRBV5-1; CDR3: CASSPGGTSGMSDTQYF; DNA: TGCGCCAGCAGCCCCGGCGGGACTAGCGGGATGTCAGATACGCAGTATTTT
D: -; size: many; J: TRBJ2-5; V: TRBV7-9; CDR3: CASSPTPGQGQETQYF; DNA: TGTGCCAGCAGCCCCACCCCCGGGCAGGGGCAAGAGACCCAGTACTTC
D: -; size: many; J: TRBJ2-3; V: TRBV5-1; CDR3: CASSLVGEWSTDTQYF; DNA: TGCGCCAGCAGCTTGGTGGGGGAGTGGAGCACAGATACGCAGTATTTT
D: TRBD2; size: -; J: TRBJ2-2; V: TRBV12-3/TRBV12-4; CDR3: CASSFPGLAFLYDTGELFF; DNA: TGTGCCAGCAGTTTCCCGGGACTAGCGTTCCTATACGACACCGGGGAGCTGTTTTTT
D: TRBD1; size: few; J: TRBJ2-1; V: TRBV23-1; CDR3: CASSRTAGGFYNEQFF; DNA: TGCGCCAGCAGCCGCACCGCAGGGGGCTTCTACAATGAGCAGTTCTTC
D: -; size: many; J: TRBJ2-7; V: TRBV28; CDR3: CAGGGTPLYEQYF; DNA: TGTGCCGGGGGTGGGACACCGTTGTACGAGCAGTACTTC
D: -; size: many; J: TRBJ1-1; V: TRBV27; CDR3: CASSFARQTEAFF; DNA: TGTGCCAGCAGTTTTGCCAGACAGACTGAAGCTTTCTTT
D: -; size: many; J: TRBJ2-3; V: TRBV2; CDR3: CASSGRLSTDTQYF; DNA: TGTGCCAGTTCAGGCAGGCTGAGCACAGATACGCAGTATTTT
D: TRBD1; size: many; J: TRBJ1-2; V: TRBV7-9; CDR3: CASSPIDRAFTF; DNA: TGTGCCAGCAGCCCAATTGACAGGGCGTTCACCTTC
D: -; size: many; J: TRBJ2-7; V: TRBV5-1; CDR3: CASSQAGAGDYEQYF; DNA: TGCGCCAGCAGCCAGGCGGGGGCAGGCGACTACGAGCAGTACTTC
D: TRBD1; size: many; J: TRBJ2-1; V: TRBV10-3; CDR3: CAISGQGTAEQFF; DNA: TGTGCCATCAGCGGACAGGGGACAGCCGAGCAGTTCTTC
D: -; size: many; J: TRBJ1-5; V: TRBV7-8; CDR3: CASSLAGGAGNQPQHF; DNA: TGTGCCAGCAGCTTAGCAGGGGGTGCTGGGAATCAGCCCCAGCATTTT
D: TRBD2; size: many; J: TRBJ2-1; V: TRBV6-5; CDR3: CASSYSPTSGNNEQFF; DNA: TGTGCCAGCAGTTACTCGCCGACTAGCGGAAACAATGAGCAGTTCTTC
D: -; size: many; J: TRBJ1-4; V: TRBV7-2; CDR3: CASRTGLNEKLFF; DNA: TGTGCCAGCAGAACGGGGCTAAATGAAAAACTGTTTTTT
D: -; size: many; J: TRBJ2-7; V: TRBV28; CDR3: CASSLLSTSYEQYF; DNA: TGTGCCAGCAGTTTATTAAGTACCTCCTACGAGCAGTACTTC
D: TRBD1; size: -; J: TRBJ2-3; V: TRBV5-1; CDR3: CASSSGPQGAGTDTQYF; DNA: TGCGCCAGCAGCTCGGGGCCACAGGGGGCCGGCACAGATACGCAGTATTTT
D: TRBD1; size: few; J: TRBJ1-5; V: TRBV5-1; CDR3: CASSWGTENQPQHF; DNA: TGCGCCAGCAGCTGGGGGACAGAGAATCAGCCCCAGCATTTT
D: -; size: few; J: TRBJ1-5; V: TRBV6-2/TRBV6-3; CDR3: CASSYSRGQPQHF; DNA: TGTGCCAGCAGTTACTCAAGGGGTCAGCCCCAGCATTTT
D: -; size: many; J: TRBJ2-5; V: TRBV10-1; CDR3: CASSEFAGDQETQYF; DNA: TGCGCCAGCAGTGAATTTGCGGGTGATCAAGAGACCCAGTACTTC
D: TRBD1; size: many; J: TRBJ1-2; V: TRBV29-1; CDR3: CSVGTGQGYTF; DNA: TGCAGCGTTGGGACAGGGCAGGGCTACACCTTC
D: -; size: -; J: TRBJ1-1; V: TRBV29-1; CDR3: CSVESGAGTEAFF; DNA: TGCAGCGTTGAATCGGGGGCAGGCACTGAAGCTTTCTTT
D: TRBD1; size: many; J: TRBJ2-3; V: TRBV25-1; CDR3: CASSRTGGTDTQYF; DNA: TGTGCCAGCAGTCGGACAGGGGGCACAGATACGCAGTATTTT
D: TRBD2; size: many; J: TRBJ2-7; V: TRBV7-8; CDR3: CASSRNLAGAGYEQYF; DNA: TGTGCCAGCAGCCGAAACTTAGCGGGAGCGGGGTACGAGCAGTACTTC
D: -; size: -; J: TRBJ2-1; V: TRBV6-5; CDR3: CASSETKTSWNEQFF; DNA: TGTGCCAGCAGTGAGACCAAAACCAGTTGGAATGAGCAGTTCTTC
D: TRBD2; size: -; J: TRBJ2-2; V: TRBV20-1; CDR3: CSASVLPRAGGPSTGELFF; DNA: TGCAGTGCTAGTGTACTCCCTCGGGCGGGAGGGCCGAGCACCGGGGAGCTGTTTTTT
D: -; size: many; J: TRBJ1-1; V: TRBV7-9; CDR3: CASSLGGGTNTEAFF; DNA: TGTGCCAGCAGCTTGGGCGGGGGAACGAACACTGAAGCTTTCTTT
D: TRBD2; size: many; J: TRBJ2-3; V: TRBV12-5; CDR3: CASGFSGGSTDTQYF; DNA: TGTGCTAGTGGTTTCTCGGGAGGTAGCACAGATACGCAGTATTTT
D: TRBD1; size: many; J: TRBJ2-5; V: TRBV11-2; CDR3: CASSLGTGHGETQYF; DNA: TGTGCCAGCAGCTTAGGGACAGGGCATGGAGAGACCCAGTACTTC
D: -; size: many; J: TRBJ1-5; V: TRBV5-4; CDR3: CASSDTPGASNQPQHF; DNA: TGTGCCAGCAGCGATACGCCGGGGGCTAGCAATCAGCCCCAGCATTTT
D: -; size: many; J: TRBJ1-5; V: TRBV20-1; CDR3: CSARSGENQPQHF; DNA: TGCAGTGCTAGGAGTGGGGAAAATCAGCCCCAGCATTTT
D: TRBD2; size: many; J: TRBJ2-7; V: TRBV19; CDR3: CASSIGLAGTYEQYF; DNA: TGTGCCAGTAGTATCGGACTAGCGGGAACCTACGAGCAGTACTTC
D: -; size: many; J: TRBJ2-6; V: TRBV21-1; CDR3: CASRDRGRREPGANVLTF; DNA: TGTGCCAGCAGAGACAGGGGTCGGCGGGAACCTGGGGCCAACGTCCTGACTTTC
D: -; size: many; J: TRBJ1-3; V: TRBV10-2; CDR3: CASSELGQGNTIYF; DNA: TGCGCCAGCAGTGAGCTAGGACAGGGAAACACCATATATTTT
D: -; size: -; J: TRBJ1-2; V: TRBV25-1; CDR3: CASSESGRTYGYTF; DNA: TGTGCCAGCAGTGAATCAGGCAGGACCTATGGCTACACCTTC
D: -; size: few; J: TRBJ1-5; V: TRBV7-9; CDR3: CASSLGGPYSNQPQHF; DNA: TGTGCCAGCAGCTTAGGGGGGCCCTATAGCAATCAGCCCCAGCATTTT
D: -; size: many; J: TRBJ2-2; V: TRBV20-1; CDR3: CSALPGVGELFF; DNA: TGCAGTGCTCTCCCGGGCGTCGGGGAGCTGTTTTTT
D: -; size: many; J: TRBJ2-7; V: TRBV7-2; CDR3: CASSRSDPPYEQYF; DNA: TGTGCCAGCAGCCGCTCGGACCCTCCCTACGAGCAGTACTTC
D: -; size: many; J: TRBJ2-2; V: TRBV20-1; CDR3: CSAGLPALGTGELFF; DNA: TGCAGTGCCGGACTACCCGCTTTGGGGACCGGGGAGCTGTTTTTT
D: -; size: many; J: TRBJ1-5; V: TRBV6-1; CDR3: CASSEFKQNQPQHF; DNA: TGTGCCAGCAGTGAATTTAAGCAGAATCAGCCCCAGCATTTT
D: TRBD2; size: many; J: TRBJ2-1; V: TRBV9; CDR3: CASSVVAGPYNEQFF; DNA: TGTGCCAGCAGCGTAGTAGCGGGACCCTACAATGAGCAGTTCTTC
D: TRBD1; size: many; J: TRBJ1-5; V: TRBV4-1; CDR3: CASSQTRQGGQPQHF; DNA: TGCGCCAGCAGCCAGACACGACAGGGTGGTCAGCCCCAGCATTTT
D: -; size: many; J: TRBJ1-5; V: TRBV27; CDR3: CASSLLADQPQHF; DNA: TGTGCCAGCAGTTTATTGGCAGATCAGCCCCAGCATTTT
D: -; size: few; J: TRBJ1-5; V: TRBV12-3/TRBV12-4; CDR3: CASSRQERQPQHF; DNA: TGTGCCAGCAGTCGACAGGAAAGGCAGCCCCAGCATTTT
D: TRBD2; size: many; J: TRBJ2-2; V: TRBV7-2; CDR3: CASSPTSGKDGELFF; DNA: TGTGCCAGCAGCCCAACTAGCGGGAAGGACGGGGAGCTGTTTTTT
D: TRBD1; size: many; J: TRBJ2-3; V: TRBV3-1; CDR3: CASEAGGSSTDTQYF; DNA: TGTGCCAGCGAAGCAGGGGGCTCTAGCACAGATACGCAGTATTTT